What follows are 15 T cell receptor beta chains derived from one specimen sequenced in a study of blood T cell repertoires in COVID-19. The repertoire was sequenced with immunoSEQ multiplex PCR; TCRdb's copy has only in-frame clones and lacks some. The data show 200,000 to 250,000 clones, more than 70% seen once. The sequencing input was peripheral blood. Receptors originate from a woman in her 30s with COVID-19, enrolled during active disease.

The rearrangement joins TRBV10-3 to TRBJ1-2; D may be TRBD1 (5 bases). Trimming stripped 8 bases from V and 3 bases from J, with 10 bases between. Germline CDR1 is ENHRY and CDR2 is SYGVKD. The CDR3 contains 12 residues. The chain's CDR3 is CAIPGRDYGYTF. DNA of the CDR3: TGTGCCATCCCAGGGAGGGACTATGGCTACACCTTC.

The V and J genes are TRBV6-5 and TRBJ1-1; the match to TRBD1 covers 7 bases. CDR3 length equals 14 residues. V shed 8 bases, J shed 6 bases, and the junction held 12 bases outside the gene matches. Per the germline V gene, CDR1 is MNHEY and CDR2 is SVGAGI. CDR3 sequence reads: CASVRLGGYPEAFF. CDR3 coding DNA: TGTGCCAGCGTACGATTAGGGGGCTATCCTGAAGCTTTCTTT.

CDR3 region: CASSLEPGLMLEKLFF. The CDR3 region has the DNA TGTGCCAGCAGCTTAGAACCGGGGTTAATGTTGGAAAAACTGTTTTTT. The chain employs TRBV7-6 and TRBJ1-4; D remains unclear. CDR1 and CDR2 (germline): SGHVS, FNYEAQ. The V and J ends lost 1 base and 8 bases respectively, with 17 bases between them. This CDR3 is 16 amino acids long.

The chain couples TRBV4-3 to TRBJ2-5; D is ambiguous. The CDR3 contains 15 residues. Germline CDR1 LGHNA, CDR2 YSLEER. The V end lost 2 bases, the J end lost 5 bases, and 15 bases lay between the germline ends. In DNA form, the CDR3 reads TGCGCCAGCAGCCAATGGCGAGACTCGCTGGAGACCCAGTACTTC. Translating it yields CASSQWRDSLETQYF.

J is TRBJ1-1 and V is TRBV2, with 7 nucleotides matching TRBD1. The CDR3 contains 14 residues. Germline V gene sequence: CDR1 SNHLY, CDR2 FYNNEI. V lost 3 bases to trimming and J lost 6 bases; unmatched junction nucleotides: 7. The CDR3 loop is CASSDRQGGPEAFF. CDR3 DNA: TGTGCCAGCAGTGACCGACAGGGAGGTCCTGAAGCTTTCTTT.

About this clone: In the same sample, other DNA sequences code for this CDR3. V usage is TRBV6-2 or TRBV6-3 and J usage is TRBJ1-1; 7 bases line up with TRBD1. J lost 2 bases, V lost 4 bases, and 4 bases had no gene match. Germline CDR1 MNHEY, CDR2 SVGEGT. This CDR3 is 14 amino acids long. The CDR3 coding sequence is TGTGCCAGCAGTTGGACAGGCCTAAACACTGAAGCTTTCTTT. Its protein product is CASSWTGLNTEAFF.

This chain uses TRBV6-2 or TRBV6-3 with TRBJ1-1, with D possibly TRBD1 on 5 matching bases. Per germline, CDR1 MNHEY and CDR2 SVGEGT. V was pared by 0 bases and J by 1 base, with 9 bases between. There are 15 residues in the CDR3. The CDR3 loop reads CASSYSTRANTEAFF. CDR3 DNA: TGTGCCAGCAGTTACTCGACCAGGGCGAACACTGAAGCTTTCTTT.

This CDR3 reads CASSRDRVEQYF. In nucleotides, the CDR3 is TGTGCCAGCAGCCGTGACAGGGTCGAGCAGTACTTC. The chain links TRBV5-8 to TRBJ2-7; 7 bases match TRBD1. The CDR3 totals 12 residues. The V and J ends lost 4 bases and 6 bases, in that order; junction bases with no gene match: 4. The germline V gene encodes CDR1 SGHTS and CDR2 YDEGEE.

The chain couples TRBV9 to TRBJ2-1; 8 nucleotides line up with TRBD2. This CDR3 region has 15 residues. Germline CDR1 is SGDLS and CDR2 is YYNGEE. V lost 3 bases to trimming and J lost 7 bases; unmatched junction nucleotides: 9. Here the CDR3 DNA reads TGTGCCAGCAGCGAACTAGCGGAGGTGGGGAATGAGCAGTTCTTC. Protein: CASSELAEVGNEQFF.

V usage is TRBV5-1 and J usage is TRBJ2-2; TRBD2 agrees at 10 bases. The length of the CDR3 is 16 residues. V lost 3 bases to trimming and J lost 7 bases; unmatched junction nucleotides: 9. Germline-derived CDR1 and CDR2 are SGHRS and YFSETQ. The CDR3 DNA reads TGCGCCAGCAGCTCCTCACTAGCGGGGCGGGGCGGGGAGCTGTTTTTT. Translating gives CASSSSLAGRGGELFF. Variable domain in full (rest from reference TRBV5-1 and TRBJ2-2): KAGVTQTPRYLIKTRGQQVTLSCSPISGHRSVSWYQQTPGQGLQFLFEYFSETQRNKGNFPGRFSGRQFSNSRSEMNVSTLELGDSALYLCASSSSLAGRGGELFFGEGSRLTVL.

The V and J genes are TRBV29-1 and TRBJ2-1; D is undetermined. V lost 7 bases, J lost 2 bases, and 12 bases lay in between. The germline V gene has CDR1 SQVTM and CDR2 ANQGSEA. CDR3 length equals 13 residues. The CDR3 DNA reads as TGCAGCGGTACCACTCCCCCCTACAATGAGCAGTTCTTC. Its protein product is CSGTTPPYNEQFF.

The rearrangement links TRBV28 to TRBJ2-3; 8 positions match TRBD2. CDR1 is MDHEN, CDR2 SYDVKM, per germline. Unmatched junction bases numbered 12, after V lost 5 bases and J lost 5 bases. The CDR3 totals 16 residues. This CDR3 is CASSPIAGLRGDTQYF. The CDR3 coding sequence is TGTGCCAGCAGTCCGATAGCGGGACTACGCGGAGATACGCAGTATTTT.

The chain uses TRBV6-6 and TRBJ2-7, with D perhaps TRBD2 (5 bases). Germline CDR1 is MNHNY and CDR2 is SVGAGI (reference sequence). The germline V and J ends were trimmed by 2 bases and 2 bases, with 7 bases remaining between them. The CDR3 sequence is 13 residues long. CDR3 loop: CASSYREPYEQYF. Written as DNA, the CDR3 is TGTGCCAGCAGTTACCGGGAACCCTACGAGCAGTACTTC.

The CDR3 DNA reads as TGTGCCAGCAGCCCCTTGGGGGCGGGTACAGATACGCAGTATTTT. Residues: CASSPLGAGTDTQYF. This chain uses TRBV6-6 with TRBJ2-3; D is possibly TRBD1 (6 bases). This CDR3 contains 15 residues. CDR1 MNHNY and CDR2 SVGAGI come from the germline V gene (reference sequence). Trimming cost V 6 bases and J 3 bases, with 16 bases left between them.

Note on this clone: Other DNA variants within this sample encode the same CDR3. The chain combines TRBV25-1 with TRBJ2-5; D might be TRBD2 (5 bases). The CDR3 length is 12 residues. CDR1 is MGHDK, CDR2 SYGVNS, per germline. Between the trimmed V and J ends, which lost 1 base and 5 bases, there was a span of 5 bases. The chain's CDR3 is CASSESGETQYF. The CDR3 nucleotides read TGTGCCAGCAGTGAATCGGGGGAGACCCAGTACTTC.